One TCR beta chain is described in this entry. The antigen remains undetermined. A junction end diverges from the germline sequence, so it may reflect a read error. The source of the sample is a study of naive and memory T cell subsets. The beta constant-region primer was an equimolar mix of two oligonucleotides covering TRBC1 and TRBC2. The ligated cDNA underwent four PCR rounds using SP2 and nested alpha and beta constant-region primers. TCRdb ran MiXCR on the UMI-ligation and nested PCR reads and lists one entry per CDR3 protein. The sample has 150,000 or so distinct CDR3 sequences; about 23% are singletons. Whole-study results and caveats: Possibly reflecting memory cells re-expressing CD45RA, a few larger clonotypes occurred in naive repertoires, especially CD8.

This CDR3 comprises 15 residues. Germline V gene sequence: CDR1 MGHRA, CDR2 YSYEKL. The receptor was isolated from a human donor in good health. V is TRBV4-1 and J is TRBJ1-5; 9 bases line up with TRBD1. Sample: naive CD4+ T cells from blood. The CDR3 DNA is TGCGCCAGCAGCCAAGGGGACAGGGAAAGTCAGCTCCAGCATTTT. Amino acids: CASSQGDRESQLQHF.